A single T cell receptor beta chain is shown here with its context. The data derive from a study of T-cell memory formation after mild COVID-19. This CDR3 has 14 amino acids. From germline, CDR1 is SGHDT and CDR2 YYEEEE. Deletions cut 1 base from V and 10 bases from J, with 12 bases between. MiXCR was run by TCRdb on the 5' RACE reads, yielding one entry per CDR3 protein. Among hundreds of thousands of distinct CDR3 sequences, roughly an eighth were seen once, and the ten largest hold about 20%. The TCR comes from a man aged 18 to 35 who had mild COVID-19 (a few samples of this study predate the infection). Cell type and time point are not known. Sequences were obtained from PBMCs or a T cell subset sorted from them (not recorded which). The chain uses TRBV5-6 and TRBJ1-6, with unresolved D. The CDR3 coding sequence is TGTGCCAGCAGCTTGCGTCAGCCCGGCTCACCCCTCCACTTT. This sequence encodes CASSLRQPGSPLHF.